This entry features one T cell receptor (beta chain) sequence. Its antigen remains unidentified. This sample stems from a study of graft-versus-host responses after intestinal transplantation. Study summary: Recipients underwent multivisceral, liver-intestinal, or isolated intestinal transplants. Tacrolimus and steroids were given for about 3 years to all recipients after anti-thymocyte globulin induction. The study, taken as a whole, reports: Ileal or blood samples showed some GvH clones first, and such clones were also found in recipient marrow. Graft-donor T cell macrochimerism in patients accompanied high graft-versus-host to host-versus-graft clonal ratios in allografts.

Method: immunoSEQ multiplex PCR; TCRdb's copy keeps in-frame clones and lacks some. The sample carries under 50,000 clones, 85% to 90% recorded once. CDR3 length: 12 amino acids. Looked up from germline, CDR1 is LNHNV and CDR2 is YYDKDF (reference sequence). V was clipped by 5 bases and J by 5 bases; unmatched bases: 1. The J gene is TRBJ2-3, the V gene TRBV15, with TRBD2 matching over 7 bases. The receptor was derived from a human patient who received an intestinal transplant, so some T cells may come from the graft donor. This sample comprised PBMCs, obtained roughly 270 days after transplant. The CDR3 protein is CATSPGGDTQYF. The CDR3 region has the DNA TGTGCCACCAGCCCGGGGGGAGATACGCAGTATTTT.